These T cell receptor beta chains were read from a single sample in a study of neurological immune-mediated disorders. TCRdb re-called the 5' RACE reads through MiXCR, storing one row per CDR3 protein. The table lists roughly 50,000 distinct CDR3 sequences, approximately 10% of them singletons. Sequencing was performed on PBMCs. These receptors all stem from a man between 70 and 80 years old with HTLV-1-associated myelopathy (HAM/TSP). CDR3s include the opening cysteine and the closing phenylalanine or tryptophan. The order of the fields is V gene, clone size, J gene, D gene, CDR3 DNA, CDR3 protein. The D gene is left open where the match is weak. The size entry is marked missing in some rows and otherwise reads once, few, many or a size class.

>TRBV5-1|many|TRBJ1-2|TRBD1
TGCGCCAGCAGCCTGCAGGGGGACTATGGCTACACCTTC
CASSLQGDYGYTF
>TRBV9|many|TRBJ2-7|TRBD2
TGTGCCAGCAGCGTAGCCCTAGCGGGATACGAGCAGTACTTC
CASSVALAGYEQYF
>TRBV7-2|many|TRBJ2-7|NA
TGTGCCAGCAGCTTAGAAAGCCAGGGCCACGAGCAGTACTTC
CASSLESQGHEQYF
>TRBV28|many|TRBJ1-5|NA
TGTGCCAGCAGCACCGTGTTCAGGGGTCGGAGCAATCAGCCCCAGCATTTT
CASSTVFRGRSNQPQHF
>TRBV4-2|many|TRBJ2-2|NA
TGTGCCAGCAGCCAATACCCGGGGGGGGAGCTGTTTTTT
CASSQYPGGELFF
>TRBV3-1|many|TRBJ2-7|NA
TGTGCCAGCAGCCAAGGCTCAACGAGGGGGTCTAGGGAGCAGTACTTC
CASSQGSTRGSREQYF
>TRBV19|few|TRBJ2-2|NA
TGTGCCAGTAAGGACCGTGCTTCCGGGGAGCTGTTTTTT
CASKDRASGELFF
>TRBV5-5|few|TRBJ2-4|NA
TGTGCCAGCGGGCAAAGCCCCTTACTAGCCAAAAACATTCAGTACTTC
CASGQSPLLAKNIQYF
>TRBV20-1|NA|TRBJ2-7|TRBD2
TGCAGTGCCCCTCGTACGGGGAGGGCCCGCGAGCAGTACTTC
CSAPRTGRAREQYF
>TRBV20-1|many|TRBJ2-1|NA
TGCAGTGCGCCCCTCGAGGAGTCACCCAATGAGCAGTTCTTC
CSAPLEESPNEQFF
>TRBV7-7|many|TRBJ1-1|NA
TGTGCCAGCAGCTTAGAGAGGGGGACTGAAGCTTTCTTT
CASSLERGTEAFF
>TRBV6-5|many|TRBJ1-1|NA
TGTGCCAGCAGTTACAAAGCAGCCCGGGGGACTGAAGCTTTCTTT
CASSYKAARGTEAFF
>TRBV28|many|TRBJ2-3|TRBD2
TGTGCCAGCACTTCCGGGACTAGCGAGTCAGATACGCAGTATTTT
CASTSGTSESDTQYF
>TRBV7-2|many|TRBJ2-7|TRBD1
TGTGCCAGCAGCTTACGAGACAGGGACGAGCAGTACTTC
CASSLRDRDEQYF
>TRBV12-3/TRBV12-4|NA|TRBJ2-7|TRBD2
TGTGCCAGCAGTTTGACGGGAGGGCTGAGCGAGCAGTACTTC
CASSLTGGLSEQYF
>TRBV15|many|TRBJ2-5|NA
TGTGCCACCAGCAGAGATAATAGCAGGCAAGAGACCCAGTACTTC
CATSRDNSRQETQYF
>TRBV10-3|NA|TRBJ2-7|TRBD1
TGTGCCATCAGTGGAGACAGGGCCAACGAGCAGTACTTC
CAISGDRANEQYF
>TRBV6-1|many|TRBJ2-7|NA
TGTGCCAGCAGTGAACAGGGCTACGAGCAGTACTTC
CASSEQGYEQYF
>TRBV27|many|TRBJ1-1|TRBD1
TGTGCCAGCAGTTTTCGAAGGACAGGGGAGGGGGGAATGAACACTGAAGCTTTCTTT
CASSFRRTGEGGMNTEAFF
>TRBV20-1|many|TRBJ2-5|NA
TGCAGCGCCCCCCCGCTCTTGCGGAAGGATCAAGAGACCCAGTACTTC
CSAPPLLRKDQETQYF
>TRBV2|many|TRBJ2-6|NA
TGTGCCAGCAGACAGGGCTCTGGGGCCAACGTCCTGACTTTC
CASRQGSGANVLTF
>TRBV5-1|many|TRBJ1-4|NA
TGCGCCAGCAGCCTGACTAATGAAAAACTGTTTTTT
CASSLTNEKLFF
>TRBV7-9|many|TRBJ2-7|NA
TGTGCCAGCAGCCGAGATACGGGGGCTCTCTACGAGCAGTACTTC
CASSRDTGALYEQYF
>TRBV20-1|many|TRBJ2-2|NA
TGCAGTGCTAGAGTTGAACTATCGGGCGGGGAGCTGTTTTTT
CSARVELSGGELFF
>TRBV7-2|many|TRBJ2-5|NA
TGTGCCAGCAGCCGGACACTTCCTGGAGAGACCCAGTACTTC
CASSRTLPGETQYF
>TRBV20-1|many|TRBJ2-3|TRBD1
TGCAGTGCTAGACTACAGGGGCCACGTACGCAGTATTTT
CSARLQGPRTQYF
>TRBV7-9|many|TRBJ2-2|TRBD2
TGTGCCAGCACCGGGCGGGGACTAGCGGGAGGGGCTTCGAACACCGGGGAGCTGTTTTTT
CASTGRGLAGGASNTGELFF
>TRBV6-2/TRBV6-3|many|TRBJ1-4|NA
TGTGCCAGCAGTATTGACCGATTTAATGAAAAACTGTTTTTT
CASSIDRFNEKLFF